The present TCR beta chain was sequenced within a study of T-cell memory formation after mild COVID-19 (dated by TCRdb to 2020 to 2023). Regarding the study in general: Most TCR sequence clusters were specific to one of the two donors. Longitudinal TCRalpha and TCRbeta repertoire sequencing tracked T-cell clones expanding and contracting after mild COVID-19 in two donors. The cohort was made up of two young adult volunteers, one female and one male, who were previously healthy.

PBMCs were isolated by Ficoll-Paque density gradient centrifugation. What the authors observed across the whole study: The detection of some responding clones in pre-infection memory suggests that pre-existing cross-reactive memory T cells joined the SARS-CoV-2 response. Contracting CD4+ clones turned up mainly in the CM and EM memory subsets, whereas EMRA was where CD8+ clones were enriched. Only two mild cases were covered by the study, and larger cohorts that include severe cases with pre-infection samples were considered necessary. From day 15 to 85, contracting clones showed balanced CD4/CD8 phenotypes, whereas a second wave of clones that expanded from day 15 to 37 leaned towards CD4+. The second-wave clones that peaked on day 37 were not confirmed to be SARS-CoV-2 specific.

This clonotype was picked up a small number of times. Its antigen specificity is not known. One base away there is no much larger clone; base qualities are not given. The CDR3 covers 14 residues, taking in both the cysteine and the phenylalanine. CDR3 DNA only is kept here, 42 bases in frame from base 1. CDR1 SGHRS and CDR2 YFSETQ are derived from the germline V gene. Trimming costs V 0 bases and J 5 bases, and their ends lie 10 bases apart. The instrument was an Illumina NovaSeq 6000. TCRalpha and TCRbeta cDNA libraries were constructed by 5'RACE with constant-segment primers, with sample barcodes and unique molecular identifiers being introduced. Trizol reagent was used to extract RNA from every sample. Amplification of the libraries took two PCR steps, and the second step added a second sample barcode plus Illumina TruSeq adapters. Libraries were sequenced on an Illumina NovaSeq with 2 x 150 bp paired-end reads. In the paper's pipeline: With migec v1.2.7, reads were demultiplexed and then collapsed into UMI-guided consensus sequences. With mixcr v2.1.11, UMI consensuses were aligned to TRA and TRB V and J templates and assembled into clonotypes. Clonotypes were classified as expanded or contracted when called significant by both edgeR and NoisET, with noise models trained on biological replicates. For edgeR calls, the cutoffs were a false discovery rate-adjusted p below 0.01 and a log2 fold-change threshold of 1. PCA with hierarchical clustering of max-normalized trajectories of the 1000 most abundant clonotypes was used as exploratory dynamics analysis. Separately sequenced CD4+ and CD8+ repertoires were used to assign a CD4 or CD8 phenotype to each responding clone. The public reads were reprocessed in TCRdb via fastp at Q25 and MiXCR, keeping in-frame beta chains. Every CDR3 protein is listed once, alongside the most common genes and DNA of its rows. The V and J calls were determined by TCRdb, not by the authors. The sample contains some 130,000 distinct CDR3 sequences, approximately 15% of them found a single time. Together, the top ten hold over 11% of the sample.

The chain is encoded by TRBV5-1 joined to TRBJ2-3, with the D segment identity uncertain. This sequence was found in an adult woman who had mild COVID-19 (a few samples of this study predate the infection). The sample titles of this study are shuffled in the database, so cell type and time point are left out; the donor was told from shared clones. Specimen: PBMCs or a T cell subset sorted from them (not recorded which). In nucleotides, the sequence is TGCGCCAGCAGCTTGGAGTTCGCAAAAGATACGCAGTATTTT. Its protein is CASSLEFAKDTQYF. The full variable domain, completed from the reference TRBV5-1 and TRBJ2-3 proteins outside the CDR3, reads KAGVTQTPRYLIKTRGQQVTLSCSPISGHRSVSWYQQTPGQGLQFLFEYFSETQRNKGNFPGRFSGRQFSNSRSEMNVSTLELGDSALYLCASSLEFAKDTQYFGPGTRLTVL.